These 23 T cell receptor beta chains came from one sample sequenced in a study of blood T cell repertoires in COVID-19. The data were produced by immunoSEQ multiplex PCR, yet TCRdb's version contains in-frame clones alone and is incomplete. The sample contains 120,000 to 150,000 clones, almost 90% of which appear only once. Input material: peripheral blood. These receptors were collected from a man in his forties or fifties with active or convalescent COVID-19.

This chain connects TRBV2 to TRBJ2-7; 7 positions agree with TRBD2. Germline V gene lookup returns CDR1 SNHLY and CDR2 FYNNEI. CDR3 length equals 14 residues. Trimming cost V 11 bases and J 6 bases; bases outside gene matches: 16. The CDR3 reads CASQQREGRAEQYF. CDR3 bases: TGTGCCTCCCAACAGAGGGAGGGCCGCGCCGAGCAGTACTTC.

The chain links TRBV19 to TRBJ2-2; TRBD2 might be the D (5 bases). The V and J ends lost 2 bases and 5 bases respectively, with 6 bases between them. The CDR3 extends over 13 amino acids. Germline loops: CDR1 LNHDA, CDR2 SQIVND (reference sequence). In nucleotides, the CDR3 is TGTGCCAGTAGTATACGAGGGACCGGGGAGCTGTTTTTT. Translation gives CASSIRGTGELFF.

The rearrangement uses TRBV2 and TRBJ1-1; tentatively, D is TRBD1 (5 bases). Germline V CDR1 and CDR2: SNHLY, FYNNEI. The V gene lost 6 bases and the J gene lost 0 bases, with 11 bases spanning the gap. The CDR3 contains 14 residues. CDR3 in DNA: TGTGCCAGCAGCCCGACAGTTTTGAACACTGAAGCTTTCTTT. Translation: CASSPTVLNTEAFF.

The chain couples TRBV2 to TRBJ2-2; 14 nucleotides line up with TRBD2. The junction had 4 bases not matched to a gene; V was cut back by 4 bases and J by 6 bases. Germline-derived CDR1 and CDR2 are SNHLY and FYNNEI. The CDR3 runs to 16 residues. This CDR3 reads CASSAGLAGVSGELFF. In DNA form, the CDR3 reads TGTGCCAGCAGTGCGGGACTAGCGGGAGTATCCGGGGAGCTGTTTTTT.

J is TRBJ1-1 and V is TRBV5-1, with D maybe TRBD1 (6 bases). This CDR3 spans 15 amino acids. Germline CDR1 SGHRS, CDR2 YFSETQ. With 2 bases removed from V and 4 bases from J, the gap between germline ends came to 15 bases. The CDR3: CASSFREGGSTEAFF. The DNA of the CDR3 is TGCGCCAGCAGCTTCCGAGAAGGGGGAAGCACTGAAGCTTTCTTT.

V gene TRBV3-1 (or the pseudogene TRBV3-2) combines with J gene TRBJ1-2, with D possibly TRBD1 on 6 matching bases. Trimming stripped 4 bases from V and 4 bases from J, with 10 bases between. The CDR3 is 13 residues long. Germline loops: CDR1 LGHDT, CDR2 YNNKEL (reference sequence). Written as DNA, the CDR3 is TGTGCCAGCAGCCGAGGACAGTTCTATGGCTACACCTTC. Protein product: CASSRGQFYGYTF.

The rearrangement uses TRBV29-1 and TRBJ2-3; TRBD1 matches 7 bases. J was trimmed by 0 bases and V by 7 bases; bases with no gene match: 10. The CDR3 runs to 15 residues. CDR1 is SQVTM, CDR2 ANQGSEA, per germline. The CDR3 sequence is CSDKIGTASTDTQYF. The CDR3, as DNA: TGCAGCGATAAAATCGGGACAGCAAGCACAGATACGCAGTATTTT.

The rearrangement joins TRBV28 to TRBJ1-1; possibly TRBD1 for D (5 bases). Germline values: CDR1 MDHEN, CDR2 SYDVKM. CDR3 length: 14 amino acids. The V end lost 1 base, the J end lost 5 bases, and 11 bases lay between the germline ends. CDR3 protein: CASSLLQGRTEAFF. Here the CDR3 DNA reads TGTGCCAGCAGTTTATTGCAGGGAAGGACTGAAGCTTTCTTT.

The V gene is TRBV7-9, the J gene TRBJ2-7, with a possible D match to TRBD2 (7 bases). The CDR3 extends over 14 amino acids. CDR1 and CDR2 from the germline V gene are SEHNR and FQNEAQ (reference sequence). V was clipped by 0 bases and J by 7 bases, with 13 bases between them. CDR3 DNA sequence: TGTGCCAGCAGCTTAGCGGGGGGGGCGCGGGAGCAGTACTTC. Amino acid sequence: CASSLAGGAREQYF.

The count of this clone is one. The rearrangement uses TRBV7-9 and TRBJ2-2, with 10 bases aligning to TRBD1. V was clipped by 7 bases and J by 5 bases; unmatched bases: 10. The CDR3 has 16 residues. Germline CDR1 SEHNR, CDR2 FQNEAQ (reference sequence). CDR3 DNA sequence: TGTGCCAGCACCGAACCGGGACAGGGGCGAACCGGGGAGCTGTTTTTT. It yields the protein CASTEPGQGRTGELFF.

V is TRBV19 and J is TRBJ2-1; the match to TRBD1 covers 9 bases. Germline CDR1 is LNHDA and CDR2 is SQIVND (reference sequence). The V segment lost 5 bases and the J segment 4 bases; nucleotides outside the gene matches: 3. The CDR3 consists of 14 residues. The CDR3 bases are TGTGCCAGTAGTCATGGGACAGGGTACAATGAGCAGTTCTTC. Encoded protein: CASSHGTGYNEQFF.

There are a few counts of this clone. This chain uses TRBV21-1 with TRBJ1-2; TRBD1, the D gene given by the table, was not confirmed from the DNA. TRBV21-1 is given as a pseudogene. The CDR3 sequence is 14 residues long. The CDR3 DNA sequence: TGTGCCAGCAGCAAAAAGGACAGGGGAGGTGGCTACACCTTC. Residues: CASSKKDRGGGYTF.

The chain has TRBV28 and TRBJ2-7; TRBD2 matches 7 bases. Per germline, CDR1 MDHEN and CDR2 SYDVKM. V gave up 5 bases and J gave up 7 bases; unmatched junction bases: 14. The CDR3 extends over 15 amino acids. For the CDR3, the DNA is TGTGCCAGCAGTCGACGGACCGGTTTGGGGGGGGAGCAGTACTTC. It codes for CASSRRTGLGGEQYF. The complete variable domain, with remaining parts taken from reference TRBV28 and TRBJ2-7, reads DVKVTQSSRYLVKRTGEKVFLECVQDMDHENMFWYRQDPGLGLRLIYFSYDVKMKEKGDIPEGYSVSREKKERFSLILESASTNQTSMYLCASSRRTGLGGEQYFGPGTRLTVT.

The rearrangement links TRBV28 to TRBJ1-1; a possible D gene is TRBD1 (5 bases). V was clipped by 4 bases and J by 1 base, with 13 bases between them. The CDR3 runs 15 residues. From germline, CDR1 is MDHEN and CDR2 SYDVKM. CDR3 bases: TGTGCCAGCAGTTCCCCAAACAGGTGGAACACTGAAGCTTTCTTT. Translation gives CASSSPNRWNTEAFF.

The chain's CDR3 is CASRPWTGNQPQHF. In DNA, the CDR3 is TGTGCCAGCAGACCTTGGACTGGTAATCAGCCCCAGCATTTT. V usage is TRBV6-6 and J usage is TRBJ1-5; D unresolved. Trimming stripped 6 bases from V and 4 bases from J, with 13 bases between. The germline V gene has CDR1 MNHNY and CDR2 SVGAGI (reference sequence). The CDR3 has 14 residues.

The V and J genes are TRBV11-2 and TRBJ2-2; 7 positions match TRBD2. Germline CDR1 SGHAT, CDR2 FQNNGV. With V trimmed by 1 base and J by 1 base, 0 bases remained unmatched. The CDR3 sequence is 15 residues long. In nucleotides, the CDR3 is TGTGCCAGCAGCTTAGCGGGAGGGAACACCGGGGAGCTGTTTTTT. Translated, it gives CASSLAGGNTGELFF. The whole variable domain, remainder taken from reference TRBV11-2 and TRBJ2-2, is EAGVAQSPRYKIIEKRQSVAFWCNPISGHATLYWYQQILGQGPKLLIQFQNNGVVDDSQLPKDRFSAERLKGVDSTLKIQPAKLEDSAVYLCASSLAGGNTGELFFGEGSRLTVL.

The chain carries TRBV2 and TRBJ1-2, with TRBD1 as a possible D gene (6 bases). CDR3 length equals 16 residues. Germline assignment: CDR1 SNHLY and CDR2 FYNNEI. V gave up 2 bases and J gave up 4 bases, with 17 bases separating them. CDR3 sequence: CASSENRGTAIYGYTF. In DNA, the CDR3 is TGTGCCAGCAGTGAAAATAGGGGGACGGCCATCTATGGCTACACCTTC.

The rearrangement uses TRBV7-2 and TRBJ2-3, with D maybe TRBD1 (6 bases). Germline loops: CDR1 SGHTA, CDR2 FQGNSA. The CDR3 runs to 15 residues. The ends were cut back, 5 bases at V and 11 bases at J, with 23 bases in the middle. CDR3 in amino acids: CASSLGSGAPIVQYF. For the CDR3, the DNA is TGTGCCAGCAGCCTCGGGTCAGGGGCCCCGATAGTGCAGTATTTT. Combining the CDR3 with reference TRBV7-2 and TRBJ2-3 gives the whole variable domain GAGVSQSPSNKVTEKGKDVELRCDPISGHTALYWYRQSLGQGLEFLIYFQGNSAPDKSGLPSDRFSAERTGGSVSTLTIQRTQQEDSAVYLCASSLGSGAPIVQYFGPGTRLTVL.

The J gene is TRBJ2-5, the V gene TRBV6-5, with unresolved D. Trimming removed 1 base at V and 6 bases at J, with 12 bases between. This CDR3 is 14 amino acids long. The germline V gene has CDR1 MNHEY and CDR2 SVGAGI. The CDR3 region has the DNA TGTGCCAGCAGTTACTGGCCGGGTGCGAAGACCCAGTACTTC. It codes for CASSYWPGAKTQYF.

The CDR3 nucleotides are TGTGCCAGCTTGCTAGCGGGAGTTGGTGAGCAGTTCTTC. It specifies CASLLAGVGEQFF. The rearrangement uses TRBV28 and TRBJ2-1; 10 nucleotides match TRBD2. This CDR3 region has 13 residues. V shed 8 bases, J shed 9 bases, and the junction held 7 bases outside the gene matches. In germline, CDR1 is MDHEN, CDR2 SYDVKM.

The chain links TRBV5-4 to TRBJ2-4; maybe TRBD2 (5 bases). Germline-derived CDR1 and CDR2 are SGHNT and YYREEE (reference sequence). The CDR3 runs to 14 residues. V lost 1 base, J lost 5 bases, and 10 bases lay in between. Written as DNA, the CDR3 is TGTGCCAGCAGCTTGTCGAGGGTGGAAAACATTCAGTACTTC. This encodes CASSLSRVENIQYF.

The gene calls are TRBV9 and TRBJ2-7, with D uncertain. CDR3 length: 12 amino acids. From germline, CDR1 is SGDLS and CDR2 YYNGEE. Trimming stripped 3 bases from V and 4 bases from J, with 8 bases between. The CDR3 here is CASSGEKYEQYF. CDR3 sequence (DNA): TGTGCCAGCAGCGGAGAGAAATACGAGCAGTACTTC.

The chain joins TRBV5-1 to TRBJ2-7, with D maybe TRBD1 (7 bases). The CDR3 spans 13 residues. V dropped 4 bases and J dropped 3 bases, with 11 bases sitting between them. Germline assignment: CDR1 SGHRS and CDR2 YFSETQ. In nucleotides, the CDR3 is TGCGCCAGCAGCCAGGGGGGCTACTACGAGCAGTACTTC. Amino acids: CASSQGGYYEQYF.